This T cell receptor beta chain was retrieved from a study of CD8 T cells in ankylosing spondylitis. Regarding the study as a whole: Disease-linked clones bore a CD8+ phenotype, appearing relatively rarely in peripheral blood. As reported, disease-linked clones showed significant enrichment in matched ankylosing spondylitis synovial fluid. Characteristic of ankylosing spondylitis blood, it appeared, was a TCR beta motif comprising several highly homologous variants.

The CDR3 is made up of 17 amino acids. V gave up 4 bases and J gave up 0 bases, with 20 bases separating them. Germline assignment: CDR1 DFQATT and CDR2 SNEGSKA (reference sequence). Regarding this clonotype: Antigen: not known.

Quantitative 5'-RACE with molecular barcodes produced the TCR beta libraries. TCRdb called the 5' RACE reads again in MiXCR, with one record for every CDR3 protein. The sample lists under 250,000 distinct CDR3 sequences; roughly 32% were seen once. The V and J genes are TRBV20-1 and TRBJ2-3, with D tentatively TRBD1 (5 bases). This clonotype was sampled from a male donor with ankylosing spondylitis or in good health (not recorded which). Sample: blood, either unsorted or a sorted T cell fraction (not recorded which). The CDR3 DNA sequence: TGCAGTGCTACCCACCCGTGGGGCGAACCTAGCACAGATACGCAGTATTTT. Its protein product is CSATHPWGEPSTDTQYF.